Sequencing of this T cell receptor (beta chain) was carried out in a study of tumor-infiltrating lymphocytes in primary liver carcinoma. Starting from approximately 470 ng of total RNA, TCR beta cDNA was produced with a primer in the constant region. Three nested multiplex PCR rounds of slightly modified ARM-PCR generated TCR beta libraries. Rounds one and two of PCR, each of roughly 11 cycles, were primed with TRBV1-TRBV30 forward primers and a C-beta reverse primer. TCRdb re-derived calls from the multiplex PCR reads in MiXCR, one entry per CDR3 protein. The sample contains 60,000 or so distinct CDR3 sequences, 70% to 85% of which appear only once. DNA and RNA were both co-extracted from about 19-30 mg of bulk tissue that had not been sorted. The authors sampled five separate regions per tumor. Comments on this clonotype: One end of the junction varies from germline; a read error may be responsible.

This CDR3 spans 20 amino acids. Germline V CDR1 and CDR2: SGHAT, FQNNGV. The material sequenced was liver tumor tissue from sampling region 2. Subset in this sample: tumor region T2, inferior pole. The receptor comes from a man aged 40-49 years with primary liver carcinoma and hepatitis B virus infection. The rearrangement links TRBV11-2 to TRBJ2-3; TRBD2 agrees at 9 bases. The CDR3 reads CASDLVSGGEVAGDVNTHYF. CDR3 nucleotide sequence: TGTGCCAGCGACTTAGTATCCGGGGGTGAGGTAGCGGGAGATGTGAATACGCATTATTTT.